The T cell receptor beta chain described here comes from a study of cytotoxic CD8 clonotypes in ibrutinib-treated CLL. General observations from the study: Sampling schedules were unmatched across sustained-remission and progressing patients.

The table lists this clone with a count of one. As yet, its antigen is unknown. The CDR3 has 14 residues. Unmatched junction bases numbered 6, after V lost 4 bases and J lost 4 bases. Per germline, CDR1 SQVTM and CDR2 ANQGSEA. The data were produced by immunoSEQ multiplex PCR, yet TCRdb's version contains in-frame clones alone and is incomplete. The data hold some 150,000 clones, with about 76% observed a single time. This receptor was identified in a human donor with chronic lymphocytic leukemia. The sequencing here drew on PBMCs, taken after 24 months of ibrutinib treatment. The chain is built from TRBV29-1 and TRBJ1-1; 10 nucleotides match TRBD1. This chain's CDR3 is CSVGRTGGGTEAFF. Here the CDR3 DNA reads TGCAGCGTTGGGAGGACAGGGGGGGGCACTGAAGCTTTCTTT.